A single sample is the source of the 9 T cell receptor beta chains below, sequenced in a study of T cell responses to AZD1222 COVID-19 vaccine. Repertoires were generated with immunoSEQ multiplex PCR, while TCRdb's copy carries only in-frame clones and drops some. This table has approximately 120,000 clones, just over 90% appearing once. The sample consisted of peripheral blood, taken on day 0 of AZD1222 vaccination. The receptors were sampled from an adult in good health.

CDR3 amino acids: CASSVGQGGYGYTF. As DNA, the CDR3 is TGCGCCAGCAGCGTGGGACAGGGGGGCTATGGCTACACCTTC. The chain combines TRBV5-1 with TRBJ1-2; the match to TRBD1 covers 11 bases. The CDR3 contains 14 residues. Germline loops: CDR1 SGHRS, CDR2 YFSETQ. Trimming removed 4 bases from V and 4 bases from J; junction bases left unmatched: 3.

The rearrangement joins TRBV27 to TRBJ1-1; D is uncertain. V dropped 5 bases and J dropped 1 base, with 17 bases sitting between them. The CDR3 is 16 amino acids. The germline gives CDR1 MNHEY, CDR2 SMNVEV (reference sequence). CDR3 coding DNA: TGTGCCAGCAGTCCCCTGGGCCTAACGGGGAACACTGAAGCTTTCTTT. This encodes CASSPLGLTGNTEAFF.

V and J are TRBV27 and TRBJ2-1, with 7 bases that match TRBD1. Losses at the gene ends were 5 bases for V and 3 bases for J; bases not matched to a gene: 4. This CDR3 is 14 amino acids long. From germline, CDR1 is MNHEY and CDR2 SMNVEV (reference sequence). The DNA of the CDR3 is TGTGCCAGCAGTGTGGACAGGCACTACAATGAGCAGTTCTTC. Translating gives CASSVDRHYNEQFF.

J is TRBJ1-5 and V is TRBV25-1, with no clear D. There are 14 residues in the CDR3. Per germline, CDR1 MGHDK and CDR2 SYGVNS. V was shortened by 2 bases and J by 5 bases, with 10 bases between the two germline ends. CDR3: CASSEPGGYQPQHF. The CDR3 nucleotides read TGTGCCAGCAGTGAACCTGGAGGGTATCAGCCCCAGCATTTT.

This clone was observed once. The V gene is TRBV7-6, the J gene TRBJ2-2; 9 positions match TRBD2. The ends lost 7 bases at V and 4 bases at J; junction bases unmatched: 7. The length of the CDR3 is 15 residues. The germline CDR1 and CDR2 sequences are SGHVS and FNYEAQ. The CDR3 loop reads CASKSGSGSTGELFF. CDR3 DNA: TGTGCCAGCAAATCCGGTAGCGGGAGCACCGGGGAGCTGTTTTTT.

The gene calls are TRBV7-9 and TRBJ1-4; 8 nucleotides align to TRBD1. CDR3 length equals 16 residues. J gave up 6 bases and V 4 bases, and 10 bases lay outside the gene matches. CDR1 and CDR2 (germline): SEHNR, FQNEAQ (reference sequence). CDR3: CASSYDPDRVDEKLFF. CDR3 nucleotides: TGTGCCAGCAGCTACGACCCGGACAGGGTGGATGAAAAACTGTTTTTT.

The V and J genes are TRBV6-5 and TRBJ2-7; D uncertain. V was cut by 8 bases and J by 3 bases, with 17 bases left in between. Germline V gene data show CDR1 as MNHEY and CDR2 as SVGAGI. The CDR3 loop spans 14 amino acids. The CDR3 bases are TGTGCCAGCGCCCCCCGGGTACAGCTCTACGAGCAGTACTTC. This gives the protein CASAPRVQLYEQYF.

The chain links TRBV5-6 to TRBJ1-5; 8 positions agree with TRBD1. V trimming: 4 bases; J trimming: 0 bases; junction bases outside the gene matches: 6. The CDR3 contains 16 residues. CDR1 is SGHDT, CDR2 YYEEEE, per germline. The CDR3 nucleotides are TGTGCCAGCAGCCTCAGGGGGCGGGATAGCAATCAGCCCCAGCATTTT. Translated: CASSLRGRDSNQPQHF.

The V and J genes are TRBV5-1 and TRBJ2-1; TRBD2 matches 7 bases. The CDR3 length is 15 residues. The V gene end was trimmed by 4 bases and the J gene end by 2 bases; junction bases not matched to a gene: 6. Germline V lookup: CDR1 SGHRS, CDR2 YFSETQ. The CDR3: CASSQSGATYNEQFF. For the CDR3, the DNA is TGCGCCAGCAGCCAAAGCGGGGCCACCTACAATGAGCAGTTCTTC.